These 30 T cell receptor beta chains were all obtained from the same sample, sequenced in a study of cytomegalovirus exposure and HLA in healthy donors. The primer mix had 60 Vbeta and 13 Jbeta primers. This table comes from immunoSEQ multiplex PCR, and its TCRdb copy is limited to in-frame clones, with some not included. Here the sample spans 200,000 or so clones, approximately 80% being singletons. Sequencing used PBMCs. These receptors were collected from a woman between 50 and 59 years old in good health and CMV-seropositive.

The chain uses TRBV5-5 and TRBJ2-7; D gene unclear. The V gene's germline CDR1 is SGHKS and CDR2 YYEKEE (reference sequence). The CDR3 extends over 15 amino acids. V was shortened by 0 bases and J by 1 base, with 11 bases between the two germline ends. The CDR3 DNA reads TGTGCCAGCAGCTTGGGGCCGACATCTTCCTACGAGCAGTACTTC. Translating it yields CASSLGPTSSYEQYF.

J is TRBJ2-1 and V is TRBV25-1; the D gene is possibly TRBD2 (5 bases). The germline V gene has CDR1 MGHDK and CDR2 SYGVNS. CDR3 size: 17 residues. V lost 3 bases to trimming and J lost 0 bases, with 15 bases between them. This CDR3 reads CASSDSRLGSSYNEQFF. CDR3 nucleotides: TGTGCCAGCAGTGACTCCCGGCTAGGGAGCTCCTACAATGAGCAGTTCTTC.

The gene calls are TRBV7-3 and TRBJ2-5; 13 nucleotides match TRBD2. CDR1 is SGHTA, CDR2 FQGTGA, per germline. J was trimmed by 5 bases and V by 6 bases; bases with no gene match: 0. This CDR3 is 13 amino acids long. CDR3 DNA sequence: TGTGCCAGCAGACTAGCGGGGGGGGAGACCCAGTACTTC. Protein: CASRLAGGETQYF.

This chain connects TRBV6-1 to TRBJ2-7; 10 nucleotides agree with TRBD2. Germline V CDR1 and CDR2: MNHNS, SASEGT. The V segment lost 2 bases and the J segment 3 bases; nucleotides outside the gene matches: 4. CDR3 length equals 15 residues. DNA for the CDR3: TGTGCCAGCAGTGAAAGCAGCGGGGGGGACTACGAGCAGTACTTC. This sequence encodes CASSESSGGDYEQYF.

This clone was detected only a few times. The V call is TRBV27, the J call TRBJ2-3; a weak D match, TRBD1 (6 bases). The CDR3 runs to 15 residues. V was cut by 2 bases and J by 2 bases, with 11 bases left in between. Germline V gene data show CDR1 as MNHEY and CDR2 as SMNVEV (reference sequence). CDR3: CASSLPGANTDTQYF. CDR3 DNA sequence: TGTGCCAGCAGTTTACCAGGGGCGAACACAGATACGCAGTATTTT.

This sequence joins TRBV7-9 and TRBJ1-1, with a weak D call TRBD1 (5 bases). The V gene lost 1 base and the J gene lost 2 bases, with 11 bases spanning the gap. The CDR3 has 15 residues. Germline CDR1 reads SEHNR; CDR2 reads FQNEAQ (reference sequence). CDR3 amino acids: CASSLEVTVNTEAFF. The CDR3 nucleotides read TGTGCCAGCAGCTTAGAGGTGACAGTTAACACTGAAGCTTTCTTT.

This chain joins TRBV11-3 and TRBJ2-7; 7 bases line up with TRBD1. In germline, CDR1 is SGHNT, CDR2 YENEEA. CDR3 length: 13 residues. V was pared by 6 bases and J by 4 bases, with 6 bases of the junction left unmatched. The CDR3: CASRPGTAYEQYF. The CDR3 DNA reads TGTGCCAGCAGGCCCGGGACAGCGTACGAGCAGTACTTC.

V and J are TRBV6-6 and TRBJ1-6; D unresolved. V was shortened by 7 bases and J by 4 bases, with 11 bases between the two germline ends. The CDR3 has 14 amino acids. From germline, CDR1 is MNHNY and CDR2 SVGAGI (reference sequence). CDR3 bases: TGTGCCAGCATCAAAACAGAGTATAATTCACCCCTCCACTTT. Translated, it gives CASIKTEYNSPLHF.

This chain connects TRBV18 to TRBJ2-2; possible D gene TRBD2, 5 bases. Trimming cost V 3 bases and J 0 bases, with 11 bases left between them. Germline V lookup: CDR1 KGHSH, CDR2 LQKENI. The CDR3 length is 16 residues. This CDR3 is CASSPFEGSNTGELFF. CDR3 DNA sequence: TGTGCCAGCTCACCTTTCGAGGGTTCGAACACCGGGGAGCTGTTTTTT.

The rearrangement joins TRBV6-8 to TRBJ1-2; D gene unclear. V was cut by 7 bases and J by 6 bases, with 15 bases left in between. Germline loops: CDR1 MNHGY, CDR2 SAAAGT. The CDR3 loop spans 13 amino acids. CDR3 protein: CASTPLGNHGYTF. DNA for the CDR3: TGTGCCAGCACCCCCCTCGGGAACCATGGCTACACCTTC.

The rearrangement joins TRBV5-4 to TRBJ2-5; TRBD2 agrees at 14 bases. This CDR3 has 15 amino acids. Looked up from germline, CDR1 is SGHNT and CDR2 is YYREEE (reference sequence). Trimming removed 2 bases from V and 11 bases from J; junction bases left unmatched: 8. This chain's CDR3 is CASSFWTSGGSEQYF. CDR3 DNA sequence: TGTGCCAGCAGCTTCTGGACTAGCGGGGGGTCGGAGCAGTACTTC.

The table lists this clone with a count of one. This chain joins TRBV15 and TRBJ1-3; unclear D gene. The length of the CDR3 is 14 residues. V lost 1 base and J lost 6, with 10 bases in between. The V gene's germline CDR1 is LNHNV and CDR2 YYDKDF (reference sequence). The CDR3 DNA is TGTGCCACCAGCAGAGCGGGGTCGGAAAACACCATATATTTT. It translates to CATSRAGSENTIYF.

This chain uses TRBV19 with TRBJ2-2, with TRBD1 identical over 7 bases. V was pared by 7 bases and J by 2 bases, with 10 bases of the junction left unmatched. Germline lookup yields CDR1 LNHDA and CDR2 SQIVND (reference sequence). The CDR3 sequence is 16 residues long. This CDR3 reads CASMFPRTGNTGELFF. In DNA form, the CDR3 reads TGTGCCAGTATGTTCCCTAGGACAGGCAACACCGGGGAGCTGTTTTTT.

This sequence joins TRBV9 and TRBJ2-7, with TRBD1 matching over 8 bases. The CDR3 covers 15 residues. The V gene end was trimmed by 0 bases and the J gene end by 7 bases; junction bases not matched to a gene: 9. Germline CDR1 is SGDLS and CDR2 is YYNGEE. The CDR3 coding sequence is TGTGCCAGCAGCGTAGGCAGGCAGGGGGCGGAAGAGCAGTACTTC. Amino acid sequence: CASSVGRQGAEEQYF.

The chain carries TRBV7-2 and TRBJ1-2, with TRBD1 matching 8 bases. Looked up from germline, CDR1 is SGHTA and CDR2 is FQGNSA. The CDR3 is 14 residues long. Trimming removed 5 bases from V and 8 bases from J; junction bases left unmatched: 10. In nucleotides, the CDR3 is TGTGCCAGCAGCCCACTGACAGGGGAGATCGGCTACACCTTC. Protein: CASSPLTGEIGYTF.

This rearrangement joins TRBV28 to TRBJ1-6, with D unresolved. Germline V gene lookup returns CDR1 MDHEN and CDR2 SYDVKM. V was cut by 6 bases and J by 7 bases, with 7 bases left in between. The CDR3 is 12 amino acids. The CDR3 protein is CASRRANSPLHF. In nucleotides, the CDR3 is TGTGCCAGCAGGAGGGCCAATTCACCCCTCCACTTT. The full variable domain, rest sourced from reference TRBV28 and TRBJ1-6, is DVKVTQSSRYLVKRTGEKVFLECVQDMDHENMFWYRQDPGLGLRLIYFSYDVKMKEKGDIPEGYSVSREKKERFSLILESASTNQTSMYLCASRRANSPLHFGNGTRLTVT.

J is TRBJ1-2 and V is TRBV15; D remains ambiguous. CDR1 is LNHNV, CDR2 YYDKDF, per germline (reference sequence). The CDR3 loop spans 13 amino acids. V lost 3 bases to trimming and J lost 0 bases, with 5 bases between them. For the CDR3, the DNA is TGTGCCACCAGCAGTCCCACTAACTATGGCTACACCTTC. Protein product: CATSSPTNYGYTF.

The rearrangement joins TRBV18 to TRBJ1-1; 7 bases agree with TRBD1. Germline V gene data show CDR1 as KGHSH and CDR2 as LQKENI. The J segment lost 7 bases and the V segment lost 3 bases, leaving 5 bases of the junction unmatched. The CDR3 loop spans 13 amino acids. The CDR3 DNA sequence: TGTGCCAGCTCACCCCTTAGACAGGGTGAAGCTTTCTTT. The encoded protein is CASSPLRQGEAFF.

V is TRBV7-9 and J is TRBJ1-4, with D possibly matching TRBD1 (5 bases). CDR1 and CDR2 from the germline V gene are SEHNR and FQNEAQ (reference sequence). The CDR3 covers 15 residues. Trimming took off 4 bases at V and 10 bases at J, with 19 bases between the two ends. The CDR3 protein is CASSSVRGTIGKLFF. Here the CDR3 DNA reads TGTGCCAGCAGCTCCGTGCGGGGCACGATTGGAAAACTGTTTTTT.

This clone was observed a single time. The rearrangement uses TRBV7-8 and TRBJ2-7, with 8 bases lining up with TRBD2. This CDR3 region has 13 residues. Germline lookup yields CDR1 SGHVS and CDR2 FQNEAQ. J was trimmed by 9 bases and V by 5 bases; bases with no gene match: 9. The CDR3, as DNA: TGTGCCAGCAGCATGACCGGGGGGGGTGCGCAGTACTTC. Protein sequence: CASSMTGGGAQYF. The full variable domain, rest sourced from reference TRBV7-8 and TRBJ2-7, is GAGVSQSPRYKVAKRGQDVALRCDPISGHVSLFWYQQALGQGPEFLTYFQNEAQLDKSGLPSDRFFAERPEGSVSTLKIQRTQQEDSAVYLCASSMTGGGAQYFGPGTRLTVT.

The rearrangement uses TRBV19 and TRBJ2-1; TRBD1 might be the D (6 bases). Germline V gene data show CDR1 as LNHDA and CDR2 as SQIVND (reference sequence). The CDR3 totals 16 residues. V dropped 5 bases and J dropped 0 bases, with 14 bases sitting between them. CDR3 sequence reads: CASSVDTGFSYNEQFF. The CDR3 bases are TGTGCCAGTAGTGTCGATACAGGGTTCTCCTACAATGAGCAGTTCTTC.

The chain recombines TRBV9 with TRBJ1-2; the match to TRBD1 covers 10 bases. The CDR3 covers 16 residues. Germline V gives CDR1 SGDLS, CDR2 YYNGEE. After removal of 0 bases from V and 4 bases from J, the junction contained 6 bases not matched to a gene. The CDR3 DNA reads as TGTGCCAGCAGCGTAGTACCGACAGGGGGCGTCTATGGCTACACCTTC. It is translated as CASSVVPTGGVYGYTF.

Only one count was recorded for this clone. The chain employs TRBV2 and TRBJ1-6, with 7 nucleotides matching TRBD1. The CDR3 is 17 amino acids. Unmatched junction bases numbered 12, after V lost 10 bases and J lost 0 bases. Germline CDR1 is SNHLY and CDR2 is FYNNEI. CDR3 protein: CATGDRLYSSYNSPLHF. CDR3 in DNA: TGTGCCACTGGGGACAGACTGTATTCCTCCTATAATTCACCCCTCCACTTT.

The chain combines TRBV19 with TRBJ2-3, with 7 bases matching TRBD1. The J segment lost 4 bases and the V segment lost 1 base, leaving 8 bases of the junction unmatched. The germline CDR1 and CDR2 sequences are LNHDA and SQIVND (reference sequence). This CDR3 comprises 16 residues. Here the CDR3 reads CASSIGQGVGADTQYF. CDR3 in DNA: TGTGCCAGTAGTATAGGACAGGGTGTCGGAGCAGATACGCAGTATTTT.

The chain couples TRBV2 to TRBJ2-5; TRBD2 is a possible D gene (5 bases). The DNA end lines up better with TRBJ2-7; the J call may be wrong. The CDR3 is 14 amino acids. Germline-derived CDR1 and CDR2 are SNHLY and FYNNEI. CDR3: CASSEVEVEDEQYF. Here the CDR3 DNA reads TGTGCCAGCAGTGAAGTAGAGGTGGAGGACGAGCAGTACTTC.

The J gene is TRBJ1-1, the V gene TRBV29-1; TRBD1 matches 7 bases. The V and J ends lost 6 bases and 1 base, in that order; junction bases with no gene match: 5. This CDR3 contains 13 residues. Germline CDR1 SQVTM, CDR2 ANQGSEA. This chain's CDR3 is CSVIRDRNTEAFF. CDR3 coding DNA: TGCAGCGTGATCCGGGACAGGAACACTGAAGCTTTCTTT.

This chain joins TRBV6-5 and TRBJ1-3, with D perhaps TRBD1 (5 bases). This CDR3 contains 14 residues. CDR1 and CDR2 from the germline V gene are MNHEY and SVGAGI. Trimming cost V 5 bases and J 2 bases, with 10 bases left between them. The CDR3 sequence is CASSARGAGNTIYF. Written as DNA, the CDR3 is TGTGCCAGCAGTGCAAGGGGCGCTGGAAACACCATATATTTT.

The chain is built from TRBV6-6 and TRBJ1-2, with D tentatively TRBD1 (6 bases). The length of the CDR3 is 13 residues. The V end was cut by 5 bases, the J end by 3 bases, with 10 bases between. Germline V gene sequence: CDR1 MNHNY, CDR2 SVGAGI (reference sequence). For the CDR3, the DNA is TGTGCCAGCAGTCCGGGACACGACTATGGCTACACCTTC. This gives the protein CASSPGHDYGYTF.

The rearrangement uses TRBV9 and TRBJ1-1, with D maybe TRBD1 (6 bases). Trimming shortened V by 0 bases and J by 5 bases, and 14 bases separated the two germline ends. This CDR3 has 15 amino acids. The germline CDR1 and CDR2 sequences are SGDLS and YYNGEE. CDR3 nucleotides: TGTGCCAGCAGCGTAGAGGGTCAGGGGCGGACTGAAGCTTTCTTT. Translating it yields CASSVEGQGRTEAFF.

Notes on this clone: A junction boundary mismatches the germline segment, possibly from a read error. V and J are TRBV6-5 and TRBJ2-7; the match to TRBD2 covers 8 bases. The CDR3 has 14 amino acids. Per the germline V gene, CDR1 is MNHEY and CDR2 is SVGAGI. The chain's CDR3 is CASSYTDSAGAPFF. In DNA form, the CDR3 reads TGTGCCAGCAGTTACACTGACTCAGCGGGGGCCCCATTTTTC.